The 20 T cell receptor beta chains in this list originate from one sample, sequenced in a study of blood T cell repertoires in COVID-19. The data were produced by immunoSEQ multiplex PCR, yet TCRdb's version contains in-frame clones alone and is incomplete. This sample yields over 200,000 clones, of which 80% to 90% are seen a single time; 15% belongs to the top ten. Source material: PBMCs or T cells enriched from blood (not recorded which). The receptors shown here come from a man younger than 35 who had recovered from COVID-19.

The CDR3 DNA reads as TGTGCCAGCAGCTTTACAGGGGTGAACACTGAAGCTTTCTTT. Encoded protein: CASSFTGVNTEAFF. V and J are TRBV7-9 and TRBJ1-1, with 7 positions matching TRBD1. V shed 3 bases and J 0 bases; nucleotides not matched to a gene: 1. There are 14 residues in the CDR3. Germline V gene sequence: CDR1 SEHNR, CDR2 FQNEAQ (reference sequence).

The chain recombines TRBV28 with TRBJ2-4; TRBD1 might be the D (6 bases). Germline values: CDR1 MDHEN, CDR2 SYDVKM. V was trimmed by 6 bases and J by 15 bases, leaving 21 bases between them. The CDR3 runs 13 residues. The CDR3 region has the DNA TGTGCCAGCAGGCCCGCCTCGGGACAAAGTCCGTACTTC. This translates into CASRPASGQSPYF.

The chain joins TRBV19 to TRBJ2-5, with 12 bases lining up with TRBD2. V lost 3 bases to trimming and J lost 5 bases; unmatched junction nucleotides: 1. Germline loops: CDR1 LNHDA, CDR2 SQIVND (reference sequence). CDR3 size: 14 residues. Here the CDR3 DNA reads TGTGCCAGTAGTATGGGACTAGCGGGCGAGACCCAGTACTTC. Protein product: CASSMGLAGETQYF.

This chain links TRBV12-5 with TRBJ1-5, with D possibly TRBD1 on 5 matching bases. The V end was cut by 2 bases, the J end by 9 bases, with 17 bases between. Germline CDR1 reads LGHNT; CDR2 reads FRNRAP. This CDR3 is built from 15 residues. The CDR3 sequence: CASGLLGVGGRPQHF. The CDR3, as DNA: TGTGCTAGTGGTTTGCTGGGGGTCGGGGGGAGGCCCCAGCATTTT.

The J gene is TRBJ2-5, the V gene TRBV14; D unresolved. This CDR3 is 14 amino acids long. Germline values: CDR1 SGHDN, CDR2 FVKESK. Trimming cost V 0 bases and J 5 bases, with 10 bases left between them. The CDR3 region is CASSQDYISETQYF. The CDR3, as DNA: TGTGCCAGCAGCCAAGATTATATATCGGAGACCCAGTACTTC.

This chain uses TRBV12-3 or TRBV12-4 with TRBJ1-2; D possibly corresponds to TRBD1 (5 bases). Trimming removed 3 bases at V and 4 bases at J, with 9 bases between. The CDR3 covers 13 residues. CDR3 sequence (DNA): TGTGCCAGCAGTTTCAGGGAAGGCTATGGCTACACCTTC. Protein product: CASSFREGYGYTF.

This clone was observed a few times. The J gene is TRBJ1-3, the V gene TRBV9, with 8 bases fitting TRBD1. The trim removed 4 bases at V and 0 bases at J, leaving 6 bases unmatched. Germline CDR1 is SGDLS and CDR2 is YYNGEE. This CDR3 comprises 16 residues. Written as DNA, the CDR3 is TGTGCCAGCAGCTCCAGGGGGCTGCTCTCTGGAAACACCATATATTTT. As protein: CASSSRGLLSGNTIYF.

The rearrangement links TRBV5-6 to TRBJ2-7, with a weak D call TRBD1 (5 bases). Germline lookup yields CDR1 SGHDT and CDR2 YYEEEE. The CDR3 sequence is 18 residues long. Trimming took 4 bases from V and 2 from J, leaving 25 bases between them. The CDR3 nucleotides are TGTGCCAGCAGCCCCGGACACGGGTTGACCCTACGAACCTACGAGCAGTACTTC. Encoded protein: CASSPGHGLTLRTYEQYF.

CDR3 sequence (DNA): TGTGCCAGCAGTTTATGGGGGGGCTCGAGCAATGAGCAGTTCTTC. Translation: CASSLWGGSSNEQFF. This chain connects TRBV27 to TRBJ2-1; tentative D call: TRBD2 (7 bases). Looked up from germline, CDR1 is MNHEY and CDR2 is SMNVEV (reference sequence). The CDR3 has 15 amino acids. Trimming shortened V by 1 base and J by 6 bases, and 13 bases separated the two germline ends.

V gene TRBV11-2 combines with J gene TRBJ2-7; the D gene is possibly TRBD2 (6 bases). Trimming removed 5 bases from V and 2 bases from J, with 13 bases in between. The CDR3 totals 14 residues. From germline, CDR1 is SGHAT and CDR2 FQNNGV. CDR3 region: CASSRGSGTYEQYF. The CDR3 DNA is TGTGCCAGCAGCCGGGGGTCCGGAACCTACGAGCAGTACTTC.

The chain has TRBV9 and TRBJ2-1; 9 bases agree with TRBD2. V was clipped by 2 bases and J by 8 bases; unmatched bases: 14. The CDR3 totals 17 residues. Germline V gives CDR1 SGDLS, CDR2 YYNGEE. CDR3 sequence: CASSVDSGGGFPDEQFF. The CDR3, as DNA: TGTGCCAGCAGCGTGGATAGCGGGGGAGGGTTTCCGGATGAGCAGTTCTTC.

The CDR3 DNA reads TGTGCCAGCAGCTTACAGGGGAGCTATGGCTACACCTTC. It specifies CASSLQGSYGYTF. The chain carries TRBV12-3 or TRBV12-4 and TRBJ1-2; 7 nucleotides align to TRBD1. V lost 6 bases and J lost 4; bases outside the gene matches: 5. There are 13 residues in the CDR3.

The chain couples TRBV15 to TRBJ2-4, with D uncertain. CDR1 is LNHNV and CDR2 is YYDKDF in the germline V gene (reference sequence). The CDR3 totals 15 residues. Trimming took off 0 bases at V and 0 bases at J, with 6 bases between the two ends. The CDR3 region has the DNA TGTGCCACCAGCAGAGAGGCTCTAGCCAAAAACATTCAGTACTTC. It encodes CATSREALAKNIQYF.

The CDR3 spells CASRRDRYSGNTIYF. DNA of the CDR3: TGTGCCAGCAGGCGAGACAGGTACTCTGGAAACACCATATATTTT. The V gene is TRBV11-3, the J gene TRBJ1-3, with D maybe TRBD1 (6 bases). Germline V CDR1 and CDR2: SGHNT, YENEEA. With 6 bases removed from V and 0 bases from J, the gap between germline ends came to 12 bases. The CDR3 runs to 15 residues.

The CDR3: CASFFEGYGYTF. The CDR3 DNA is TGTGCCAGCTTCTTCGAGGGTTATGGCTACACCTTC. This chain links TRBV19 with TRBJ1-2; D call uncertain. Trimming left V 9 bases short and J 5 bases short, with 13 bases between. This CDR3 is built from 12 residues. CDR1 LNHDA and CDR2 SQIVND come from the germline V gene (reference sequence). The whole variable domain, remainder taken from reference TRBV19 and TRBJ1-2, is DGGITQSPKYLFRKEGQNVTLSCEQNLNHDAMYWYRQDPGQGLRLIYYSQIVNDFQKGDIAEGYSVSREKKESFPLTVTSAQKNPTAFYLCASFFEGYGYTFGSGTRLTVV.

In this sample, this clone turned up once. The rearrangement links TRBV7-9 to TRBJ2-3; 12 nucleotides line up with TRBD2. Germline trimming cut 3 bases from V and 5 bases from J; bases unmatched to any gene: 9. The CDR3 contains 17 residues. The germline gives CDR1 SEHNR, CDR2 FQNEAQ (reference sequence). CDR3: CASSFISSGGAGDTQYF. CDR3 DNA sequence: TGTGCCAGCAGCTTCATCTCTAGCGGGGGGGCGGGAGATACGCAGTATTTT.

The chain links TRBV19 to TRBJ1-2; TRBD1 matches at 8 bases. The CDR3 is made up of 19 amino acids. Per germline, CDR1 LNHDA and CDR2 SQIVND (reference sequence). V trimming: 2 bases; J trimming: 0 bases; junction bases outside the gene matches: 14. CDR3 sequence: CASSIQKFREDRANYGYTF. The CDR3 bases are TGTGCCAGTAGTATACAGAAGTTCAGAGAGGACAGGGCTAACTATGGCTACACCTTC.

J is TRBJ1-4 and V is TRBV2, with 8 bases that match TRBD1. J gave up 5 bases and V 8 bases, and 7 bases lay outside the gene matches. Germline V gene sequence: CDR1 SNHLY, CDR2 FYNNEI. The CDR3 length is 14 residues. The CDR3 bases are TGTGCCAGCGCGAGACAGGGGCTAAATGAAAAACTGTTTTTT. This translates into CASARQGLNEKLFF.

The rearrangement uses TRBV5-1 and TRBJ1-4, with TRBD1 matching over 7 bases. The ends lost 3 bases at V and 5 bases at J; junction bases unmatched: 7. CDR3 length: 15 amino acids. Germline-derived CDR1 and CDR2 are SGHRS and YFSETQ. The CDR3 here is CASSSVDRENEKLFF. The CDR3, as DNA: TGCGCCAGCAGCTCGGTAGACAGGGAAAATGAAAAACTGTTTTTT.

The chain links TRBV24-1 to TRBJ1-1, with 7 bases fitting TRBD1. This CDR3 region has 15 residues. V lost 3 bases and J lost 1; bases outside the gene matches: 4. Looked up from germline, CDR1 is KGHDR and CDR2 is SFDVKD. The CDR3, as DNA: TGTGCCACCAGTGATCCTAGACAGGGGAACACTGAAGCTTTCTTT. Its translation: CATSDPRQGNTEAFF.